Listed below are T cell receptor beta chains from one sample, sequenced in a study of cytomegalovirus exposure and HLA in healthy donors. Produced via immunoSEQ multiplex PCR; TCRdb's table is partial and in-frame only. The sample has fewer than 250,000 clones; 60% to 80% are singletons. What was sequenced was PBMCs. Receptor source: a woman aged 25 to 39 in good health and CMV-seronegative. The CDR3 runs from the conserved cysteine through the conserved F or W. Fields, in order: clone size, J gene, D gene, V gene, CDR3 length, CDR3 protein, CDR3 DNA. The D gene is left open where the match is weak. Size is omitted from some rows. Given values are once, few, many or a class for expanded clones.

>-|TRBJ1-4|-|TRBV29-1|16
CSVPLFQGSANEKLFF
TGCAGCGTTCCACTCTTTCAGGGTTCAGCTAATGAAAAACTGTTTTTT
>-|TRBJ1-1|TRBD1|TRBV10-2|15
CASSPGRQGNTEAFF
TGCGCCAGCAGTCCGGGAAGACAGGGGAACACTGAAGCTTTCTTT
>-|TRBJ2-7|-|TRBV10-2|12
CASRGREGEQYF
TGCGCCAGCAGGGGCAGGGAAGGCGAGCAGTACTTC
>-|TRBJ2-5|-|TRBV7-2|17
CASSLVGATGLDETQYF
TGTGCCAGCAGCTTAGTTGGGGCGACAGGTCTGGATGAGACCCAGTACTTC
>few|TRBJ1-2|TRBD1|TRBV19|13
CASTAGGVYGYTF
TGTGCCAGTACTGCAGGGGGTGTCTATGGCTACACCTTC
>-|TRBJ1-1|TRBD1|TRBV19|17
CASSPRDRFVLNTEAFF
TGTGCCAGTAGTCCTAGGGACAGATTTGTTCTGAACACTGAAGCTTTCTTT
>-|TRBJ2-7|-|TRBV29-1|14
CSVEELGQAYEQYF
TGCAGCGTTGAAGAATTAGGACAAGCGTACGAGCAGTACTTC
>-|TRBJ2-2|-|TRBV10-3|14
CAVQDIRGTGELFF
TGTGCCGTACAAGACATTAGGGGCACCGGGGAGCTGTTTTTT
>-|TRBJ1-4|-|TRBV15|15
CATSRDGATNEKLFF
TGTGCCACCAGCAGAGACGGTGCAACTAATGAAAAACTGTTTTTT
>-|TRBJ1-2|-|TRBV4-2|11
CASSHNREHTF
TGTGCCAGCAGCCACAACAGGGAACACACCTTC
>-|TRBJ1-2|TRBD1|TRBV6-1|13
CATQRRDRIGYTF
TGTGCCACTCAACGGCGGGACAGGATTGGCTACACCTTC
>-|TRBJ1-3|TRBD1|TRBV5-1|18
CASSSSGGGSSSGNTIYF
TGCGCCAGCAGCTCCTCAGGGGGCGGTAGCAGCTCTGGAAACACCATATATTTT
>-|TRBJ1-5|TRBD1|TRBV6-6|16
CASSWVGQGGNQPQHF
TGTGCCAGCAGTTGGGTCGGGCAGGGGGGCAATCAGCCCCAGCATTTT
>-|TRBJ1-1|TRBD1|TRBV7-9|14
CSSRSGQGELEAFF
TGTTCCAGCAGATCAGGACAGGGGGAGTTGGAAGCTTTCTTT
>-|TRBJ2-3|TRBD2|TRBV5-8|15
CASSRTSGAKDTQYF
TGTGCCAGCAGCCGGACTAGCGGGGCGAAAGATACGCAGTATTTT
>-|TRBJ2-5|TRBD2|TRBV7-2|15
CASSFTSEPRETQYF
TGTGCCAGCAGCTTCACTAGCGAACCTAGGGAGACCCAGTACTTC
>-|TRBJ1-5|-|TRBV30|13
CAWSVLDGATHHF
TGTGCCTGGAGTGTATTAGATGGGGCCACCCACCATTTT
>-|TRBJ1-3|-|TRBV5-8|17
CGSSWAFGEWSGNTIYF
TGTGGCAGCAGCTGGGCCTTCGGGGAATGGTCTGGAAACACCATATATTTT
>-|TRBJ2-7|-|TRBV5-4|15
CASSSQLVSSGEQYF
TGTGCCAGCAGCTCACAACTAGTCTCGTCTGGCGAGCAGTACTTC
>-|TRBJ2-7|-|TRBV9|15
CASSVGSSVAYEQYF
TGTGCCAGCAGCGTAGGGTCTAGCGTAGCCTACGAGCAGTACTTC
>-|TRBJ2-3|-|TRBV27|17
CVSRRDSLILNTDTQYF
TGTGTCAGCAGACGGGACTCCCTAATCCTCAATACAGATACGCAGTATTTT
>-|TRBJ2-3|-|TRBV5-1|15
CASSVSGRFTDTQYF
TGCGCCAGCAGTGTTAGCGGACGGTTCACAGATACGCAGTATTTT
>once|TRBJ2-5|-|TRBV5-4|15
CASSQLSGVQETQYF
TGTGCCAGCAGCCAACTTTCCGGAGTCCAAGAGACCCAGTACTTC
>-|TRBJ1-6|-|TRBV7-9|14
CASRVSHYNSPLHF
TGTGCCAGCAGGGTAAGCCACTATAATTCACCCCTCCACTTT
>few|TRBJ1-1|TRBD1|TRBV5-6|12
CASSLSRGEAFF
TGTGCCAGCAGCTTGTCCAGGGGGGAAGCTTTCTTT
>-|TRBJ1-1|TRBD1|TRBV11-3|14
CASSSRDRETEAFF
TGTGCCAGCAGCTCGCGAGACAGGGAGACTGAAGCTTTCTTT
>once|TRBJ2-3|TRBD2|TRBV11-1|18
CASSLLIGSGGAFDTQYF
TGTGCCAGCAGCCTCCTCATTGGTAGCGGGGGGGCCTTTGATACGCAGTATTTT
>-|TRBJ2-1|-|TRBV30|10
CAWSVIEQFF
TGTGCCTGGAGTGTCATCGAGCAGTTCTTC
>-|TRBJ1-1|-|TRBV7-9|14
CSSSPNNLNTEAFF
TGTTCCAGCAGCCCTAATAACTTGAACACTGAAGCTTTCTTT
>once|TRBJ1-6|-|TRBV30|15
CAWGRLSGLVSPLHF
TGTGCCTGGGGTCGCCTGTCAGGGCTTGTTTCGCCCCTCCACTTT
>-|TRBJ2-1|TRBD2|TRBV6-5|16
CASSSTSAYSYNEQFF
TGTGCCAGCAGTTCTACTAGCGCCTACTCCTACAATGAGCAGTTCTTC
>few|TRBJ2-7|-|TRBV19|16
CASSIAQGLSSYEQYF
TGTGCCAGTAGTATAGCTCAGGGCCTCAGCTCCTACGAGCAGTACTTC
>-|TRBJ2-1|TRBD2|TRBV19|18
CASSIDLILAGPGGEQFF
TGTGCCAGTAGTATAGATCTTATACTAGCGGGCCCTGGGGGTGAGCAGTTCTTC
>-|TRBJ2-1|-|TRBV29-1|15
CSVGDRPSPYNEQFF
TGCAGCGTTGGTGACAGGCCATCCCCCTACAATGAGCAGTTCTTC
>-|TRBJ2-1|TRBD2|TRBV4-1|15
CASSLSIAGGNEQFF
TGCGCCAGCAGCCTCAGCATAGCGGGGGGGAATGAGCAGTTCTTC
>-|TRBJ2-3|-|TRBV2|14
CASSERVGTDTQYF
TGTGCCAGCAGTGAGCGGGTCGGCACAGATACGCAGTATTTT
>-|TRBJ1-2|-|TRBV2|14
CASSAQGFNYGYTF
TGTGCCAGCAGTGCCCAGGGCTTTAACTATGGCTACACCTTC
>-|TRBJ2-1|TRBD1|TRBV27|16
CASSPNPGQGPNEQFF
TGTGCCAGCAGTCCCAACCCGGGACAGGGGCCCAATGAGCAGTTCTTC
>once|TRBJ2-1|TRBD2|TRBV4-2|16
CASSQGLAGGYDEQFF
TGTGCCAGCAGCCAAGGACTAGCGGGGGGGTACGATGAGCAGTTCTTC
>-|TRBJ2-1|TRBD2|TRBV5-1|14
CASTAGGSYNEQFF
TGCGCCAGCACAGCGGGGGGGTCCTACAATGAGCAGTTCTTC
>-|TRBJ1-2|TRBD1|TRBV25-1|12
CASMPQGGGYTF
TGTGCCAGCATGCCTCAGGGGGGCGGCTACACCTTC
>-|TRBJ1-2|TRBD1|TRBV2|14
CASSEHLTGDGYTF
TGTGCCAGCAGTGAACACCTGACAGGGGATGGCTACACCTTC